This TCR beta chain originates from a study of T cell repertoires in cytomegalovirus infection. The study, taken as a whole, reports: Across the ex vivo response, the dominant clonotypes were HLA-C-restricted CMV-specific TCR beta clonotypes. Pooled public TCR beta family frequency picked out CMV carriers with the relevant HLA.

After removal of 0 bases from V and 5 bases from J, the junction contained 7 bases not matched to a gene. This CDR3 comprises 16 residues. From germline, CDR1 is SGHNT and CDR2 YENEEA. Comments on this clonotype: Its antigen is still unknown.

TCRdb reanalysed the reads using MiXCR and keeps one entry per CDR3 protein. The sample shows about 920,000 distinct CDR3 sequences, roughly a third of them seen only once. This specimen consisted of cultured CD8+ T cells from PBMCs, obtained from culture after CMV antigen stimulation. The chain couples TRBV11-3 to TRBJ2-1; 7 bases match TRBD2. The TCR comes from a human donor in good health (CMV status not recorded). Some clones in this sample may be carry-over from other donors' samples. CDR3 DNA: TGTGCCAGCAGCTTAGATTTTGGGGGGGGGGACAATGAGCAGTTCTTC. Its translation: CASSLDFGGGDNEQFF.